The clone carrying this T cell receptor beta chain was observed a handful of times. Trimming left V 1 base short and J 9 bases short, with 6 bases between. Germline CDR1 is SGHTA and CDR2 is FQGNSA. The CDR3 extends over 11 amino acids. The sample comes from a study of blood T cell repertoires in COVID-19. Some clones are missing from TCRdb's copy, which holds only in-frame ones; the method was immunoSEQ multiplex PCR. The sample lists 110,000 to 150,000 clones, 78% occurring once. What was sequenced was PBMCs or T cells enriched from blood (not recorded which). The chain recombines TRBV7-2 with TRBJ2-5, with a possible D match to TRBD2 (5 bases). The TCR sequence derives from a woman aged 45-60 years who had recovered from COVID-19. As DNA, the CDR3 is TGTGCCAGCAGCTTAGAGCGGTCCCAGTACTTC. Amino acids: CASSLERSQYF.